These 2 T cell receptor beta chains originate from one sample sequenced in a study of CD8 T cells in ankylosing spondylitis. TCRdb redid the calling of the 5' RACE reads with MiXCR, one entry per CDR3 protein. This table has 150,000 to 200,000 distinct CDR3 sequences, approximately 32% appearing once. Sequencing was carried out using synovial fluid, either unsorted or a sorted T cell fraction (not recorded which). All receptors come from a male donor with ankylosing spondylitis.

In DNA form, the CDR3 reads TGTGCCAGCAGTTACGGCGGCAGGGATGAAAAACTGTTTTTT. It encodes CASSYGGRDEKLFF. This sequence joins TRBV6-5 and TRBJ1-4, with TRBD1 as a possible D gene (5 bases). This CDR3 has 14 residues. The germline gives CDR1 MNHEY, CDR2 SVGAGI. Trimming stripped 2 bases from V and 6 bases from J, with 10 bases between.

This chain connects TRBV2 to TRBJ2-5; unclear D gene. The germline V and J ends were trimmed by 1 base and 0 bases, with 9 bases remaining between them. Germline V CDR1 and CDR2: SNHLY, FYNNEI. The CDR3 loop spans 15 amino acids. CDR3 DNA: TGTGCCAGCAGTGAAGATGCTTTATACCAAGAGACCCAGTACTTC. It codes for CASSEDALYQETQYF.